The clone carrying this T cell receptor (beta chain) was seen repeatedly, ten times or more. Its antigen remains unknown. Read data end 3 residues before the CDR3 end; the end is taken from the germline J gene. The V end was cut by 8 bases, the J end by 2 bases, with 10 bases between. The CDR3 runs to 13 residues. Germline loops: CDR1 SGHTA, CDR2 FQGNSA. This entry belongs to a study of T cell clonality in common variable immunodeficiency. Regarding the study as a whole: In common variable immunodeficiency, TCR beta chains reportedly carried fewer deletions and N-nucleotide insertions.

TCRdb's copy holds only in-frame clones and misses some; the assay was immunoSEQ multiplex PCR. Captured here are 75,000 to 85,000 clones, none seen once; the top ten comprise 0.8%. Both groups were predominantly of Caucasian heritage. This receptor was identified in a person between 18 and 69 years old in good health. The sequenced sample consisted of peripheral blood mononuclear cells. The V call is TRBV7-2, the J call TRBJ1-5; D unresolved. The CDR3 DNA, read in part, is TGTGCCAGCTGCATCCGGGGCAATCAGCCC. Amino acids: CASCIRGNQP. The whole CDR3 sequence reads CASCIRGNQPQHF.